This TCR beta chain was sequenced for a study of blood T cell repertoires in COVID-19. Study details: From the United States, Italy and Spain came samples of acute and convalescent COVID-19.

Authors' processing steps: By means of reference gene primer amplification, nucleated cell counts were estimated. The repertoire was sequenced with immunoSEQ multiplex PCR; TCRdb's copy has only in-frame clones and lacks some. That table furnishes V, J and clone size, whereas the DNA furnished D and trimming. The sample gives around 60,000 clones, approximately 80% of which show up once; about 33% is in the top ten. Germline V gene sequence: CDR1 SGHRS, CDR2 YFSETQ. This CDR3 is 13 amino acids long. V lost 4 bases and J lost 3; bases outside the gene matches: 3. The rearrangement links TRBV5-1 to TRBJ2-7; 8 nucleotides line up with TRBD1. The TCR sequence derives from a human donor in a cohort sampled during active COVID-19. Sequencing was performed on peripheral blood. The CDR3 bases are TGCGCCAGCAGCCACGGACAGGGCTACGAGCAGTACTTC. Its protein is CASSHGQGYEQYF.